This entry lists 18 T cell receptor beta chains sequenced from one sample in a study of T cell clonality in common variable immunodeficiency. The repertoire was sequenced with immunoSEQ multiplex PCR; TCRdb's copy has only in-frame clones and lacks some. The sample shows approximately 44,000 clones, none of them appearing just once. Sequenced: peripheral blood mononuclear cells. The receptors derive from a person aged 18 to 70 in good health.

Worth noting for this clone: The read halts 3 residues ahead of the CDR3 end, with the missing end drawn from the germline J gene. This sequence joins TRBV5-7 and TRBJ1-2; 7 nucleotides align to TRBD1. TRBV5-7 is identified as an open reading frame with a role that is uncertain. The CDR3 is made up of 13 amino acids. The part of the CDR3 DNA that was read is TGTGCCAGCAGCTTGGCAGGGGGAGATACC. This translates into CASSLAGGDT. Given in full, the CDR3 is CASSLAGGDTYTF.

This clone occurred a few times. The read ends 3 residues early relative to the CDR3; the germline J gene fills the gap. The chain couples TRBV19 to TRBJ1-4, with D tentatively TRBD1 (5 bases). Germline V CDR1 and CDR2: LNHDA, SQIVND (reference sequence). V lost 4 bases to trimming and J lost 5 bases, with 14 bases between them. The CDR3 sequence is 15 residues long. CDR3 region: CASSKGPGLNEKLFF. The covered CDR3 bases are TGTGCCAGTAGTAAAGGGCCAGGGCTCAATGAAAAA.

There are many counts of this clone. This CDR3 is CASSSTGGKTYEQYF. The sequenced CDR3 bases are TGTGCCAGCAGCTCCACCGGGGGAAAAACCTACGAG. This rearrangement joins TRBV7-2 to TRBJ2-7; TRBD2 is a possible D gene (6 bases). The CDR3 extends 3 residues past the end of the read, so its final part is completed from the germline J gene. V lost 4 bases and J 2 bases, leaving 15 bases between the germline ends. This CDR3 has 15 amino acids. The germline gives CDR1 SGHTA, CDR2 FQGNSA.

This clone was detected ten times or more. With the read ending 3 residues before the CDR3 end, the germline J gene is used to fill in that end. The chain recombines TRBV10-1 with TRBJ1-1, with TRBD1 as a possible D gene (5 bases). The germline V gene encodes CDR1 WNHNN and CDR2 SYGVQD (reference sequence). V dropped 0 bases and J dropped 3 bases, with 20 bases sitting between them. This CDR3 has 18 residues. The CDR3 DNA, read in part, is TGCGCCAGCAGTGAGTCGAGAAGGGATAAGGGGTCGGACACTGAA. Residues: CASSESRRDKGSDTE. In full, the CDR3 is CASSESRRDKGSDTEAFF.

This clone was recorded at least ten times. The read terminates 3 residues before the CDR3 end, so the remaining end is supplied by the germline J gene. This chain connects TRBV5-4 to TRBJ2-3, with TRBD2 matching 12 bases. The trim removed 4 bases at V and 5 bases at J, leaving 5 bases unmatched. Germline CDR1 SGHNT, CDR2 YYREEE (reference sequence). This CDR3 comprises 15 residues. CDR3 bases read: TGTGCCAGCAGCCCGACTAGCGGGAGAAGAGATACG. Its protein product is CASSPTSGRRDT. The whole CDR3 protein reads CASSPTSGRRDTQYF. Full variable domain (outside the CDR3, taken from reference TRBV5-4 and TRBJ2-3): ETGVTQSPTHLIKTRGQQVTLRCSSQSGHNTVSWYQQALGQGPQFIFQYYREEENGRGNFPPRFSGLQFPNYSSELNVNALELDDSALYLCASSPTSGRRDTQYFGPGTRLTVL.

There are many counts of this clone. The observed sequence ends 3 residues before the CDR3 terminus, with the missing tail filled in from the germline J gene. The genes are TRBV18 and TRBJ2-1; D gene uncertain. Trimming took off 6 bases at V and 1 base at J, with 10 bases between the two ends. The CDR3 has 14 residues. CDR1 KGHSH and CDR2 LQKENI come from the germline V gene. CDR3 bases read: TGTGCCAGCTCCCCAAGCTCTTCCTACAATGAG. Translated: CASSPSSSYNE. The whole CDR3 protein reads CASSPSSSYNEQFF.

At least ten counts were recorded for this clone. Read data end 3 residues before the CDR3 end; the end is taken from the germline J gene. V is TRBV20-1 and J is TRBJ1-3; no firm D call. The CDR3 totals 16 residues. The germline V gene encodes CDR1 DFQATT and CDR2 SNEGSKA (reference sequence). The V and J ends lost 3 bases and 0 bases respectively, with 15 bases between them. The DNA read from the CDR3 is TGCAGTGCTAGGGCCAGGATTACCAACTCTGGAAACACC. The encoded protein is CSARARITNSGNT. The whole CDR3 protein reads CSARARITNSGNTIYF.

This clone was counted at least ten times. Read sequence stops 3 residues before the CDR3 end, and the germline J gene provides the missing end. The chain recombines TRBV6-2 or TRBV6-3 with TRBJ1-6, with D uncertain. This CDR3 spans 17 amino acids. Germline CDR1 MNHEY, CDR2 SVGEGT. The germline V and J ends were trimmed by 5 bases and 0 bases, with 14 bases remaining between them. The part of the CDR3 DNA that was read is TGTGCCAGCAGTCAAAGGAGCGTCAGCTCCTATAATTCACCC. Its protein is CASSQRSVSSYNSP. The whole CDR3 reads CASSQRSVSSYNSPLHF.

This clone appeared many times. The read is 3 residues too short to cover the CDR3 end, so that end is filled in from the germline J gene. This sequence joins TRBV23-1 and TRBJ2-3; D gene uncertain. TRBV23-1 is recorded as an ORF, its role being uncertain. Trimming took 0 bases from V and 3 from J, leaving 16 bases between them. This CDR3 region has 17 residues. CDR3 DNA (partial): TGCGCCAGCAGTCAATCTAGAACAGTCCTGGGTACAGATACG. Amino acids: CASSQSRTVLGTDT. The whole CDR3 reads CASSQSRTVLGTDTQYF.

This clone appeared a few times. This chain's CDR3 is CASSLAIAGPNTEAFF. The sequenced CDR3 bases are TGTGCCAGCAGCTTAGCGATTGCAGGGCCGAACACTGAA. The chain links TRBV7-6 to TRBJ1-1; TRBD1 might be the D (5 bases). The read comes to an end 3 residues before the CDR3 does, leaving the germline J gene to fill in the end. Germline V gives CDR1 SGHVS, CDR2 FNYEAQ. The CDR3 extends over 16 amino acids. V lost 0 bases, J lost 1 base, and 12 bases lay in between.

The sample holds many counts of this clone. The read is 3 residues too short to cover the CDR3 end, so that end is filled in from the germline J gene. This chain connects TRBV2 to TRBJ1-1; perhaps TRBD1 as D (6 bases). Germline lookup yields CDR1 SNHLY and CDR2 FYNNEI. This CDR3 has 14 amino acids. V shed 6 bases and J shed 1 base, with 12 bases lying between them. The CDR3 is CASSKTTGNTEAFF. Incomplete CDR3 DNA: TGTGCCAGCAGCAAAACGACAGGGAACACTGAA.

CDR3 residues: CASSWTGSTDTQYF. Partial CDR3 DNA: TGTGCCAGCAGCTGGACGGGGAGCACAGATACG. The chain uses TRBV7-9 and TRBJ2-3, with D perhaps TRBD2 (5 bases). Sequencing ends 3 residues short of the CDR3 end; the germline J gene provides the rest. Germline V gene lookup returns CDR1 SEHNR and CDR2 FQNEAQ (reference sequence). The ends were cut back, 4 bases at V and 0 bases at J, with 8 bases in the middle. This CDR3 has 14 residues.

This clone was seen a handful of times. The sequence runs out 3 residues before the end of the CDR3; the remainder is reconstructed from the germline J gene. The chain couples TRBV7-2 to TRBJ1-5; tentative D call: TRBD1 (5 bases). Trimming took off 1 base at V and 6 bases at J, with 13 bases between the two ends. The germline V gene has CDR1 SGHTA and CDR2 FQGNSA. This CDR3 is 15 amino acids long. This chain's CDR3 is CASSLVWGEGQPQHF. The part of the CDR3 DNA that was read is TGTGCCAGCAGCTTAGTTTGGGGGGAGGGTCAGCCC.

This clone has a count of ten or more. The read falls 3 residues short of the CDR3 end, and the missing part is taken from the germline J gene. V usage is TRBV5-1 and J usage is TRBJ1-3; D unresolved. From germline, CDR1 is SGHRS and CDR2 YFSETQ. V was clipped by 1 base and J by 0 bases, with 11 bases between them. The CDR3 is 16 amino acids. CDR3: CASSLSPTGSGNTIYF. Incomplete CDR3 DNA: TGCGCCAGCAGCTTGTCCCCGACGGGCTCTGGAAACACC.

This clone was picked up many times. The read ends 3 residues before the CDR3 terminus; that terminus is restored from the germline J gene. This chain connects TRBV28 to TRBJ1-2, with no clear D. Trimming pared 2 bases from V and 1 base from J, leaving 5 bases between. Germline CDR1 MDHEN, CDR2 SYDVKM. This CDR3 is 13 amino acids long. The CDR3 here is CASSLGSNYGYTF. Partial CDR3 DNA: TGTGCCAGCAGTTTAGGTAGTAACTATGGC.

This clone occurred many times. The read terminates 3 residues ahead of where the CDR3 ends, so the germline J gene completes it. This chain uses TRBV20-1 with TRBJ2-7; D is uncertain. The CDR3 sequence is 13 residues long. The V gene lost 3 bases and the J gene lost 3 bases, with 12 bases spanning the gap. Germline assignment: CDR1 DFQATT and CDR2 SNEGSKA (reference sequence). CDR3 residues: CSARGRYNYEQYF. The CDR3 bases that were read are TGCAGTGCTAGGGGCAGGTATAACTACGAG.

This clone was seen ten or more times. Read sequence stops 3 residues before the CDR3 end, and the germline J gene provides the missing end. This sequence joins TRBV20-1 and TRBJ1-2; D ambiguous. This CDR3 contains 13 residues. Germline CDR1 reads DFQATT; CDR2 reads SNEGSKA (reference sequence). CDR3 bases read: TGCAGTGCTAGGGGGATCGGGGTCGGGGGC. Translated, it gives CSARGIGVGG. The entire CDR3 is CSARGIGVGGYTF.

This clone was counted many times. The junction departs from the called germline gene at one end, perhaps through a read error. The CDR3: CTRPGQVNTEAFF. The sequenced CDR3 bases are TGCACCAGGCCGGGACAGGTGAACACTGAA. This rearrangement joins TRBV4-1 to TRBJ1-1; 8 positions agree with TRBD1. The CDR3 goes on 3 residues after the read ends, and that part is filled in from the germline J gene. Germline CDR1 MGHRA, CDR2 YSYEKL. CDR3 length: 13 residues.